Described below is a single TCR beta chain sequence and its context. Its antigen is not identified. Clones were sequenced by immunoSEQ multiplex PCR, and TCRdb holds only the in-frame ones, with some missing. This table has 23,000 or so clones, approximately 84% appearing once. The sample is drawn from a study of chemoradiotherapy in HPV16-positive cancers. Overall study context: Functional T-cell assays on two HPV16-positive patients' cells defined candidate HPV-specific clones and common TCR motifs. Overall study findings and caveats: Non-HPV-specific T cells did not expand in tumors during treatment, whereas candidate HPV-specific clones and E7-related motifs did. Better recurrence-free survival went with HPV-responsive T-cell expansion in HPV16-positive patients. Functional assays defining HPV-specific T cells used only a couple of HPV16-positive patients.

The CDR3 has 14 amino acids. V was clipped by 2 bases and J by 1 base, with 9 bases between them. Germline-derived CDR1 and CDR2 are SGHKS and YYEKEE (reference sequence). The sequencing used blood, collected from a patient who underwent chemoradiotherapy. This chain uses TRBV5-5 with TRBJ1-1; the D gene is possibly TRBD1 (5 bases). This clonotype originated in a human donor with HPV-associated anogenital cancer. DNA for the CDR3: TGTGCCAGCAGCTTTCGGGGCCAGAACACTGAAGCTTTCTTT. Protein product: CASSFRGQNTEAFF.